Included here is one T cell receptor beta chain sequence, with context. The V end lost 4 bases, the J end lost 3 bases, and 13 bases lay between the germline ends. Germline-derived CDR1 and CDR2 are SEHNR and FQNEAQ (reference sequence). The CDR3 totals 14 residues. The PCR made use of 60 Vbeta and 13 Jbeta primers. Using immunoSEQ multiplex PCR, the repertoire was profiled, and TCRdb retains in-frame clones only, with some absent. The table includes roughly 120,000 clones, around three quarters detected once. The record originates from a study of cytomegalovirus exposure and HLA in healthy donors. Sequences were obtained from PBMCs. This TCR came from a man aged 18 to 29 in good health and CMV-seronegative. The V gene is TRBV7-9, the J gene TRBJ2-7; possibly TRBD1 for D (5 bases). The CDR3 coding sequence is TGTGCCAGCAGCTCAGAATATGACAGCTACGAGCAGTACTTC. This translates into CASSSEYDSYEQYF.